The source of this T cell receptor (beta chain) is a study of T cell repertoires in cytomegalovirus infection (dated by TCRdb to between 2018 and 2021). For context, the study as a whole: Alongside well-studied HLA-B-restricted epitopes, the peptide stimulations were aimed at recently identified HLA-C-restricted CMV epitopes, whose presentation resists viral immunomodulation. Donor HLA type was relevant to the analysis, as public TCR beta signatures indicated carriage of CMV infection together with the matching HLA type.

TCRdb records Illumina HiSeq 1500 as the sequencer. TCRdb took the public reads, trimmed them with fastp at Q25, ran MiXCR for clone calling and kept in-frame beta chains. Identical CDR3 proteins give one entry, which carries the most common genes and DNA. Here the sample has some 38,000 distinct CDR3 sequences; roughly 54% occur a single time. Clones ranked in the top ten supply about 93% of the sample. The treatment or condition label for this specimen denotes: in vitro stimulation with specific CMV peptide epitopes to enrich CMV-specific T cells. Paper-wide results and their limitations: Carriers of CMV infection plus the relevant HLA type were discriminated by the cumulative frequency of public TCR beta family members in the study cohort and in an independent approximately 340-donor cohort. The ex vivo response was dominated by HLA-C-restricted CMV-specific TCR beta clonotypes, which also provided the single most frequent clonotype in two of eight donors.

Comment on this clonotype: Its antigen is not yet known. Base qualities are missing; no much larger clone stands one base away.

This TCR was sampled from a human donor in good health (CMV status not recorded). Some clones in this sample may be carry-over from other donors' samples. The sample was CD8+ T cells from cultured PBMCs, taken from culture after CMV antigen stimulation.

CDR3 reads: CSAIPGNSNQPQHF. The DNA sequence is given as TGCAGTGCTATTCCAGGGAATAGCAATCAGCCCCAGCATTTT. The chain links TRBV20-1 with TRBJ1-5, with TRBD1 as a weak D call on 5 bases. V loses 4 bases, J loses 0 bases, and the germline ends lie 10 bases apart. CDR1 and CDR2 are read off the germline V gene (reference sequence) as DFQATT and SNEGSKA. CDR3 length: 14 amino acids, cysteine to phenylalanine. The only DNA kept is the CDR3, 42 bases in frame from the first base.